These T cell receptor beta chains were read from a single sample in a study of a mutant IDH1 vaccine in newly diagnosed glioma. These receptors lack a known antigen. TCRdb's copy holds only in-frame clones and misses some; the assay was immunoSEQ multiplex PCR. The sample lists roughly 56,000 clones, 70% to 85% occurring once. The sequencing used PBMCs, collected from a glioma patient whose treatment included an IDH1 peptide vaccine. Source of these receptors: a woman in her 40s with glioma. Some clones in this sample may be carry-over from other donors' samples. Both conserved end residues are part of each CDR3. A D gene is named only where the DNA matches it firmly. Only some rows state a clone size, as once, few, many or a class for expanded clones.

>TRBJ1-2|TRBV14|-|TRBD1|19
CASSQGHGAGGLGNYGYTF
TGTGCCAGCAGCCAAGGCCACGGGGCAGGGGGACTTGGTAACTATGGCTACACCTTC
>TRBJ2-2|TRBV7-2|few|TRBD2|16
CASRRTSGGNTGELFF
TGTGCCAGCAGGCGGACTAGCGGGGGGAACACCGGGGAGCTGTTTTTT
>TRBJ2-7|TRBV19|-|-|15
CASSDGDGNDYEQYF
TGTGCCAGTAGCGACGGGGACGGGAATGACTACGAGCAGTACTTC
>TRBJ1-3|TRBV29-1|-|-|12
CSVEGGGNTIYF
TGCAGCGTTGAAGGGGGCGGAAACACCATATATTTT
>TRBJ1-2|TRBV6-5|-|-|13
CASSPGGFGGYTF
TGTGCCAGCAGTCCGGGAGGGTTTGGCGGCTACACCTTC
>TRBJ1-6|TRBV2|-|-|14
CASCRALFNSPLHF
TGTGCCAGCTGCCGGGCTCTCTTTAATTCACCCCTCCACTTT
>TRBJ1-1|TRBV6-6|-|-|12
CASRSVNTEAFF
TGTGCCAGCAGGTCAGTGAACACTGAAGCTTTCTTT
>TRBJ2-2|TRBV5-4|-|-|14
CASSLGVGTGELFF
TGTGCCAGCAGCTTGGGAGTGGGAACCGGGGAGCTGTTTTTT
>TRBJ2-7|TRBV5-1|-|-|13
CASSPDFLYEQYF
TGCGCCAGCAGCCCGGACTTCCTCTACGAGCAGTACTTC
>TRBJ2-7|TRBV30|-|-|16
CAWSRGGWQGGYEQYF
TGTGCCTGGAGTCGGGGAGGGTGGCAGGGGGGCTACGAGCAGTACTTC
>TRBJ1-6|TRBV7-9|-|-|15
CASSPFGTESSPLHF
TGTGCCAGCAGTCCCTTCGGTACAGAGAGTTCACCCCTCCACTTT
>TRBJ2-2|TRBV2|few|-|12
CASIPYTGELFF
TGTGCCAGCATACCTTACACCGGGGAGCTGTTTTTT
>TRBJ2-1|TRBV11-2|once|TRBD2|15
CASSPPGLAGREQFF
TGTGCCAGCAGCCCCCCGGGACTAGCGGGCCGGGAGCAGTTCTTC
>TRBJ1-2|TRBV5-1|-|TRBD1|15
CASSDLTGADYGYTF
TGCGCCAGCAGCGACCTGACAGGGGCGGACTATGGCTACACCTTC
>TRBJ1-4|TRBV6-1|few|TRBD1|16
CASSETSTGGHEKLFF
TGTGCCAGCAGTGAAACTTCGACAGGGGGCCATGAAAAACTGTTTTTT
>TRBJ1-1|TRBV6-5|-|-|14
CASSQTEPNTEAFF
TGTGCCAGCAGTCAGACAGAACCGAACACTGAAGCTTTCTTT
>TRBJ1-2|TRBV27|-|TRBD1|15
CASGSGQGYNYGYTF
TGTGCCAGCGGATCCGGACAGGGTTATAACTATGGCTACACCTTC
>TRBJ2-7|TRBV4-2|-|-|16
CASSQGTDGYSYEQYF
TGTGCCAGCAGCCAGGGAACGGACGGCTACTCCTACGAGCAGTACTTC
>TRBJ1-1|TRBV5-6|-|TRBD1|16
CASSPGQGAMNTEAFF
TGTGCCAGCAGCCCCGGACAGGGGGCTATGAACACTGAAGCTTTCTTT
>TRBJ2-4|TRBV14|-|-|17
CASSQGQKAPAKNIQYF
TGTGCCAGCAGCCAAGGGCAGAAGGCCCCAGCCAAAAACATTCAGTACTTC
>TRBJ1-4|TRBV7-2|-|-|11
CASSPREKLFF
TGTGCCAGCAGCCCCCGCGAAAAACTGTTTTTT
>TRBJ1-1|TRBV4-3|-|TRBD1|15
CASSQDSGQGTEAFF
TGCGCCAGCAGCCAAGATTCGGGACAGGGCACTGAAGCTTTCTTT
>TRBJ2-5|TRBV7-9|-|-|14
CASSSSPQAMIEYF
TGTGCCAGCAGTTCATCGCCCCAGGCGATGATTGAGTACTTC
>TRBJ2-3|TRBV29-1|once|-|12
CSVEYGPDTQYF
TGCAGCGTTGAGTACGGCCCAGATACGCAGTATTTT
>TRBJ2-5|TRBV4-1|-|TRBD2|20
CASSQEMASGGAGARETQYF
TGCGCCAGCAGCCAAGAGATGGCCAGCGGGGGGGCCGGAGCAAGGGAGACCCAGTACTTC
>TRBJ1-2|TRBV7-3|-|TRBD1|14
CASSLEGTGYGYTF
TGTGCCAGCAGCTTAGAAGGGACAGGGTATGGCTACACCTTC
>TRBJ2-7|TRBV5-1|-|TRBD2|17
CASTGTSGSWFKYEQYF
TGCGCCAGTACCGGGACTAGCGGGAGTTGGTTCAAATACGAGCAGTACTTC
>TRBJ1-5|TRBV18|-|TRBD1|15
CASTGQGSNNQPQHF
TGTGCCAGCACCGGACAGGGGAGCAACAATCAGCCCCAGCATTTT